The following is a T cell receptor (beta chain) sequence with its context. The data are from a study of blood T cell repertoires in COVID-19. Everyone who took part was about 18 to 90 years old, and they came from fewer than 25 US areas. Assignments of participants to cohorts depended upon their own reported clinical history. Here immunoSEQ multiplex PCR was the method, and the copy in TCRdb shows in-frame clones only, minus some. The table records 300,000 to 500,000 clones, more than 75% of them present only once. Germline CDR1 is SGHKS and CDR2 is YYEKEE (reference sequence). With 1 base removed from V and 1 base from J, the gap between germline ends came to 11 bases. The CDR3 consists of 15 residues.

The sequenced sample consisted of PBMCs or T cells enriched from blood (not recorded which). This sequence joins TRBV5-5 and TRBJ1-1; D is uncertain. The TCR comes from a woman under 40 with acute COVID-19. This chain's CDR3 is CASSLSPLANTEAFF. In DNA, the CDR3 is TGTGCCAGCAGCTTGTCTCCTTTAGCGAACACTGAAGCTTTCTTT.